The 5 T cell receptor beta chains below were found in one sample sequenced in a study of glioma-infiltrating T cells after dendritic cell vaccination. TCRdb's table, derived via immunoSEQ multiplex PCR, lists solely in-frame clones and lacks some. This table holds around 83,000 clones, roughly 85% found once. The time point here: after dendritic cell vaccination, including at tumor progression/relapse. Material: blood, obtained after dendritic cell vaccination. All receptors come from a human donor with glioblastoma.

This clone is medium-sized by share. The CDR3 DNA is TGTGCCAGCAGTTACTCGGTCGAGATGTCGGAGCAGTACTTC. Translation gives CASSYSVEMSEQYF. The chain uses TRBV6-5 and TRBJ2-7; D is ambiguous. Germline loops: CDR1 MNHEY, CDR2 SVGAGI. The ends were cut back, 0 bases at V and 7 bases at J, with 13 bases in the middle. The CDR3 extends over 14 amino acids.

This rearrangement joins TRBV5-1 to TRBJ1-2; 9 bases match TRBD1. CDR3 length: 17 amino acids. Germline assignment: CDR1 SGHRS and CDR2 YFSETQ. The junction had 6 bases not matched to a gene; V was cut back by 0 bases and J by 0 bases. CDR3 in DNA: TGCGCCAGCAGCTTGGGGGGACAGGGAGGTCCTAACTATGGCTACACCTTC. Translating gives CASSLGGQGGPNYGYTF.

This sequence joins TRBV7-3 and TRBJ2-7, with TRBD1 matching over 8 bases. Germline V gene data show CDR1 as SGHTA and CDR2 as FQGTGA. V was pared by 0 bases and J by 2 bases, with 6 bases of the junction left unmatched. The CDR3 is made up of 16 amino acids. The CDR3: CASSLTLDRVAYEQYF. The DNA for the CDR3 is TGTGCCAGCAGCTTAACACTGGACAGGGTGGCCTACGAGCAGTACTTC.

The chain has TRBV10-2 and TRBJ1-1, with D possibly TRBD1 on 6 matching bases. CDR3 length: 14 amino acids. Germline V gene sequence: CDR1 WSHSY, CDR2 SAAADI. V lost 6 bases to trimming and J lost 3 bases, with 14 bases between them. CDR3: CASRKGQLHTEAFF. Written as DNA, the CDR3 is TGCGCCAGCAGGAAAGGACAGCTACACACTGAAGCTTTCTTT.

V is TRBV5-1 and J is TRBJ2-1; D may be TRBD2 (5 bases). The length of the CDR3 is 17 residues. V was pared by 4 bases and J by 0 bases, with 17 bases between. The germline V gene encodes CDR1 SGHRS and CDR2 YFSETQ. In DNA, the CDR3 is TGCGCCAGCAGCCCGGGATCCATAGTGAGCTCCTACAATGAGCAGTTCTTC. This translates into CASSPGSIVSSYNEQFF.